The present entry profiles one T cell receptor (beta chain) with its context. The antigen is unknown. The source of the sample is a study of cytomegalovirus exposure and HLA in healthy donors. Primers included in the PCR were 60 Vbeta and 13 Jbeta primers. The method was immunoSEQ multiplex PCR; TCRdb's version includes in-frame clones alone and lacks a portion of them. The sample has 100,000 to 130,000 clones, about four fifths seen once. Study findings and constraints: Sequencing depth across donors, presence/absence analyses assumed, was roughly uniform.

The CDR3 is made up of 16 amino acids. Germline lookup yields CDR1 SGHTA and CDR2 FQGNSA. Trimming took 5 bases from V and 8 from J; bases not matched to a gene: 11. The sequence came from a man aged 25 to 45 in good health and CMV-seropositive. The V gene is TRBV7-2, the J gene TRBJ2-5; 13 bases align to TRBD2. Material for sequencing was PBMCs. CDR3 protein: CASSPHRTSGGFTQYF. The CDR3 DNA follows: TGTGCCAGCAGCCCCCACAGGACTAGCGGGGGTTTCACCCAGTACTTC. The whole variable domain, remainder taken from reference TRBV7-2 and TRBJ2-5, is GAGVSQSPSNKVTEKGKDVELRCDPISGHTALYWYRQSLGQGLEFLIYFQGNSAPDKSGLPSDRFSAERTGGSVSTLTIQRTQQEDSAVYLCASSPHRTSGGFTQYFGPGTRLLVL.